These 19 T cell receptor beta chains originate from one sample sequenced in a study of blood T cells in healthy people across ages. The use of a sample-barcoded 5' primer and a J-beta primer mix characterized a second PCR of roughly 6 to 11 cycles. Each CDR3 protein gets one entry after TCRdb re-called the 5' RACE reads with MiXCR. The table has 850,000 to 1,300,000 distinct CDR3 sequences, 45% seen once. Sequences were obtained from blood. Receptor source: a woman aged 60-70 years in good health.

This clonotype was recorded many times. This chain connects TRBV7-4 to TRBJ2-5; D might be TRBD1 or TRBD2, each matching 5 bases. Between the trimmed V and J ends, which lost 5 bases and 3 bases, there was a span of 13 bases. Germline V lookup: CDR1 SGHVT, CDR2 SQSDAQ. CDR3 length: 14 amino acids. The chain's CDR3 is CASSPEGREETQYF. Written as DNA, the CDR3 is TGTGCCAGCAGCCCAGAGGGACGAGAAGAGACCCAGTACTTC.

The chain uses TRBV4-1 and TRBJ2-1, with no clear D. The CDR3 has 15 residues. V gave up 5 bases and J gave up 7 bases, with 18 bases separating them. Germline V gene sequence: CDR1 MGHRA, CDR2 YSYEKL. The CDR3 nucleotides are TGCGCCAGCAGCTATTCCCAGTCCCCGGTTAATGAGCAGTTCTTC. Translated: CASSYSQSPVNEQFF.

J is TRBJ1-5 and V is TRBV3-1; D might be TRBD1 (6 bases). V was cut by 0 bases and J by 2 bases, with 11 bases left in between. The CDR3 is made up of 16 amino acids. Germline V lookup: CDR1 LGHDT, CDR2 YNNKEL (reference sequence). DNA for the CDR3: TGTGCCAGCAGCCAAGAAGCTGGGGGCGGCAATCAGCCCCAGCATTTT. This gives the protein CASSQEAGGGNQPQHF.

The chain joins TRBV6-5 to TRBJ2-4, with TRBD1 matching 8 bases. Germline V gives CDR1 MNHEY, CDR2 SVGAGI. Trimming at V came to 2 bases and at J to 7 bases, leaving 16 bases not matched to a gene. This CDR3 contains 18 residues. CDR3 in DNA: TGTGCCAGCAGTTACCAGGGGCCCGGGACAGGAAGTGTCAACATTCAGTACTTC. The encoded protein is CASSYQGPGTGSVNIQYF.

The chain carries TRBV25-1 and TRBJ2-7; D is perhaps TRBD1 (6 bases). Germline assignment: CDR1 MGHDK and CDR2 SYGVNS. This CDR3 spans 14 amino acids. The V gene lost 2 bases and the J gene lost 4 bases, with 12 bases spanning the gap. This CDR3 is CASSEHGGGYEQYF. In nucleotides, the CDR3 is TGTGCCAGCAGTGAACATGGGGGCGGGTACGAGCAGTACTTC.

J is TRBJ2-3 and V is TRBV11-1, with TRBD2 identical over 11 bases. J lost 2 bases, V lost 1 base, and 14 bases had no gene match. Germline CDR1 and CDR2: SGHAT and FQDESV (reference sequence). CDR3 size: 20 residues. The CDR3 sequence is CASSLGAWPSGRRNTDTQYF. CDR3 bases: TGTGCCAGCAGCTTAGGAGCTTGGCCTAGCGGGAGGAGGAACACAGATACGCAGTATTTT. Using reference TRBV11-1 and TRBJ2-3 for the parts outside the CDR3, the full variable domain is EAEVAQSPRYKITEKSQAVAFWCDPISGHATLYWYRQILGQGPELLVQFQDESVVDDSQLPKDRFSAERLKGVDSTLKIQPAELGDSAMYLCASSLGAWPSGRRNTDTQYFGPGTRLTVL.

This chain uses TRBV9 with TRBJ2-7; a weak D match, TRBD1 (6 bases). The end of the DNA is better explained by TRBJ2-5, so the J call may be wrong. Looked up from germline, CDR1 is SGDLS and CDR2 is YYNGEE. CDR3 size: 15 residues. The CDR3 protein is CASSAFSGVGETQYF. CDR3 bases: TGTGCCAGCAGCGCCTTCTCAGGGGTGGGGGAGACCCAGTACTTC.

CDR3 loop: CASSLAAGSQETQYF. CDR3 sequence (DNA): TGTGCCAGCAGCTTAGCGGCGGGCAGTCAAGAGACCCAGTACTTC. The V call is TRBV7-9, the J call TRBJ2-5; D is perhaps TRBD2 (5 bases). Germline V lookup: CDR1 SEHNR, CDR2 FQNEAQ (reference sequence). Trimming took off 0 bases at V and 2 bases at J, with 10 bases between the two ends. The CDR3 length is 15 residues.

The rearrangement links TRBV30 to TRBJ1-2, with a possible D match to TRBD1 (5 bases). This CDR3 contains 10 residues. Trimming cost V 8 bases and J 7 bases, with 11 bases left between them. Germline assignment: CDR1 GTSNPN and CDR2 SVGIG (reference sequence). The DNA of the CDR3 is TGTGCCATCGGGACCGGTGGCTACACCTTC. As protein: CAIGTGGYTF.

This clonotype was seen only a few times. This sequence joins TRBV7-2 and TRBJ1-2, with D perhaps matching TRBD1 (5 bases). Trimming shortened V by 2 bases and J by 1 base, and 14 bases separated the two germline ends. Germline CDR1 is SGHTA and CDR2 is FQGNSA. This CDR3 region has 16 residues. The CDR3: CASSLFLGDFNYGYTF. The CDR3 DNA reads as TGTGCCAGCAGCTTATTTTTGGGGGACTTTAACTATGGCTACACCTTC.

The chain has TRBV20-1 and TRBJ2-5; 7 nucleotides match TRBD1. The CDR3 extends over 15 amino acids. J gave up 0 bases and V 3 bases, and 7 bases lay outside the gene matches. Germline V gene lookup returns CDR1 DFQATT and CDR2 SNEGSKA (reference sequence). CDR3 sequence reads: CSASKGRGNQETQYF. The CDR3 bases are TGCAGTGCTAGTAAGGGCAGGGGGAACCAAGAGACCCAGTACTTC.

CDR3 amino acids: CSGGLAGGPAQYF. CDR3 in DNA: TGCAGCGGCGGACTAGCGGGGGGCCCGGCCCAGTACTTC. V gene TRBV29-1 combines with J gene TRBJ2-5; 14 bases align to TRBD2. Germline trimming cut 7 bases from V and 9 bases from J; bases unmatched to any gene: 7. CDR3 length equals 13 residues. Germline V gives CDR1 SQVTM, CDR2 ANQGSEA.

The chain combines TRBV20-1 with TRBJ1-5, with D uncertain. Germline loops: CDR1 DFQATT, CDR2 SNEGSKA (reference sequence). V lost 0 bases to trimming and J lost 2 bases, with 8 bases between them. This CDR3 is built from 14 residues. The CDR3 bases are TGCAGTGCTAGAGATCTCTCGGGCAATCAGCCCCAGCATTTT. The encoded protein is CSARDLSGNQPQHF.

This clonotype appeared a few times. Written as DNA, the CDR3 is TGCGCCAGCAAGGGGACGTCAAATGAAAAACTGTTTTTT. Translation: CASKGTSNEKLFF. The V and J genes are TRBV5-1 and TRBJ1-4, with D perhaps matching TRBD1 (5 bases). V was clipped by 6 bases and J by 5 bases, with 11 bases between them. The CDR3 is 13 residues long. Germline loops: CDR1 SGHRS, CDR2 YFSETQ.

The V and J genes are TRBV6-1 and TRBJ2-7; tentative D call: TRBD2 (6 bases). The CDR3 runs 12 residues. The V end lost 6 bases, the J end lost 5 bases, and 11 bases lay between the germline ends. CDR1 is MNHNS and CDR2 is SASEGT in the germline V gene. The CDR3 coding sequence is TGTGCCAGCAGGGGACTTCCGAACGAGCAGTACTTC. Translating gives CASRGLPNEQYF.

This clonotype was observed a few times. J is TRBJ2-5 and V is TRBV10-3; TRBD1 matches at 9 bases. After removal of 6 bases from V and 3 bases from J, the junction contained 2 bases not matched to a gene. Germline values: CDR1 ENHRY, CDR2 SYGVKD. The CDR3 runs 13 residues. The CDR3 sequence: CAIRGTGKETQYF. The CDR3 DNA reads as TGTGCCATCAGAGGGACAGGGAAAGAGACCCAGTACTTC.

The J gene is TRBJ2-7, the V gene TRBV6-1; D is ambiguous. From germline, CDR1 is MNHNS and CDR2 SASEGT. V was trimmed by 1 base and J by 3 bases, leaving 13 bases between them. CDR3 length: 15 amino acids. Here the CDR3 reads CASSEVVSTIYEQYF. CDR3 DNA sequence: TGTGCCAGCAGTGAAGTGGTCTCAACGATCTACGAGCAGTACTTC.

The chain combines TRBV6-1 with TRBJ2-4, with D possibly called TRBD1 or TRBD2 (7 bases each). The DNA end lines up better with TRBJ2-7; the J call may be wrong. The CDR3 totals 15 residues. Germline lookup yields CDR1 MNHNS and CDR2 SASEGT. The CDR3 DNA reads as TGTGCCAGCAGTGTACTACAGGGGACTATCAACGAGCAGTACTTC. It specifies CASSVLQGTINEQYF.

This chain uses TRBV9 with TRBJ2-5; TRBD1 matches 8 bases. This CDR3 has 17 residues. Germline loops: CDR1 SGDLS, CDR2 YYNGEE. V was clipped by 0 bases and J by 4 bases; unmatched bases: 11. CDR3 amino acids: CASSVEPHGTGGETQYF. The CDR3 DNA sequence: TGTGCCAGCAGCGTAGAACCCCACGGGACAGGCGGAGAGACCCAGTACTTC.